Reported below is one TCR beta chain. Antigen unknown. This entry comes from a study of monozygotic twins with inflammatory bowel disease. Every TCR library consumed approximately 4,000 ng of total RNA. With the 5' RACE reads reprocessed, TCRdb shows one record per CDR3 protein and no DNA. Here the sample table reports some 200,000 distinct CDR3 sequences. Per germline, CDR1 MNHNS and CDR2 SASEGT. The CDR3 length is 15 residues. Study conclusions and caveats: None of the different T cell subtypes could be distinguished from one another. Healthy co-twins exceeded IBD patients in TCRbeta diversity as measured by inverse Simpson.

After skipping T cell sorting, the authors isolated total RNA from whole blood. The origin of this receptor is a human donor with ulcerative colitis or Crohn's disease, or a healthy co-twin of an affected twin (not recorded which). Sequencing was carried out using blood. V and J are TRBV6-1 and TRBJ1-3; the TCRdb D gene call, TRBD1, has no DNA to confirm it. CDR3: CASMRDRLSGNTIYF.